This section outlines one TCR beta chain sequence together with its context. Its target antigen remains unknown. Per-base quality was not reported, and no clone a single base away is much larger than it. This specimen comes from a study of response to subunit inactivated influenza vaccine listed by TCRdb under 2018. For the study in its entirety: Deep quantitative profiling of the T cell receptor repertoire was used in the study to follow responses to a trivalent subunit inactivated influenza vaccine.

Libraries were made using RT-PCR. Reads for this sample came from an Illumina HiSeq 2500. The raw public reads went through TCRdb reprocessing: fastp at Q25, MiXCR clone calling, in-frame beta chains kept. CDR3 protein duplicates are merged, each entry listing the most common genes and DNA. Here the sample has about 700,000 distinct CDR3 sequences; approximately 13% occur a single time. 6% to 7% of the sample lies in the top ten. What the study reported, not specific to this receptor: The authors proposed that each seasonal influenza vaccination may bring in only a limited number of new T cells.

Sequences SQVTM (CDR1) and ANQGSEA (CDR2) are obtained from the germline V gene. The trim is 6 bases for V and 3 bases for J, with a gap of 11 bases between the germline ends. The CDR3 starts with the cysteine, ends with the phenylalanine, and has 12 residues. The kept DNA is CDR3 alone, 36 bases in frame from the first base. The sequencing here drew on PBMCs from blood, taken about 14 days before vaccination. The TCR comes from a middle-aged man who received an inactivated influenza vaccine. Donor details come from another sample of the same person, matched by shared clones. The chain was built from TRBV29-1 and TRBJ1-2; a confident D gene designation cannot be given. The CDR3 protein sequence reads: CSVGLSDYGYTF. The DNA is TGCAGCGTGGGTTTAAGCGACTATGGCTACACCTTC.